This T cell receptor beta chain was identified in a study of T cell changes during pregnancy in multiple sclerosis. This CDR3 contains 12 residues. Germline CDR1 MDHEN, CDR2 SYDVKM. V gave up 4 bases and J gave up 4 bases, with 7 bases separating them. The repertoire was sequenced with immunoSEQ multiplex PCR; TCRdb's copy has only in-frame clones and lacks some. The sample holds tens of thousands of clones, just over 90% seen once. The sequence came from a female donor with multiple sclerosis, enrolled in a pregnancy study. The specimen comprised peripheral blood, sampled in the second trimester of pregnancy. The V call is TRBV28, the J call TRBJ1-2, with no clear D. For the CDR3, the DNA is TGTGCCAGCAGTTCGACATCCTATGGCTACACCTTC. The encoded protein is CASSSTSYGYTF.